A selection of T cell receptor beta chains follows, all from one sample in a study of T cell responses to AZD1222 COVID-19 vaccine. Produced via immunoSEQ multiplex PCR; TCRdb's table is partial and in-frame only. The repertoire has around 150,000 clones, approximately 88% of them found once; the top ten carry around 2%. The sequencing used peripheral blood, collected on day 0 of AZD1222 vaccination. The receptor source for this set is an adult in good health. Each CDR3 is given with its conserved first and last residue. Fields, in order: V gene, CDR3 length, J gene, clone size, D gene, CDR3 protein, CDR3 DNA. A D gene is named only where the DNA matches it firmly. Clone size appears in some rows only: once, few, many, or a class for an expanded clone.

TRBV4-3	15	TRBJ1-6	.	.	CASSQVGRGGSPLHF	TGCGCCAGCAGCCAAGTAGGCAGGGGAGGTTCACCCCTCCACTTT
TRBV6-2/TRBV6-3	16	TRBJ2-7	.	TRBD1	CASSETGTGKVYEQYF	TGTGCCAGCAGCGAAACCGGGACAGGGAAGGTCTACGAGCAGTACTTC
TRBV7-2	15	TRBJ2-3	.	TRBD2	CASSQPAGVVDTQYF	TGTGCCAGCAGCCAGCCAGCGGGAGTGGTAGATACGCAGTATTTT
TRBV5-1	14	TRBJ1-2	.	.	CASSSNAAAYGYTF	TGCGCCAGCAGCTCCAATGCGGCCGCTTATGGCTACACCTTC
TRBV9	15	TRBJ2-3	once	.	CASSVAGLGTDTQYF	TGTGCCAGCAGCGTGGCTGGCTTAGGCACAGATACGCAGTATTTT
TRBV27	13	TRBJ1-5	.	.	CASSHYSNQPQHF	TGTGCCAGCAGTCACTATAGCAATCAGCCCCAGCATTTT
TRBV7-3	14	TRBJ2-3	.	.	CASSLMTGTDTQYF	TGTGCCAGCAGCTTAATGACAGGCACAGATACGCAGTATTTT
TRBV7-8	16	TRBJ2-1	.	TRBD2	CASRLPGLAGGNEQFF	TGTGCCAGCAGATTACCGGGACTAGCGGGAGGCAATGAGCAGTTCTTC
TRBV30	16	TRBJ1-4	.	.	CAWSSWGVSGNEKLFF	TGTGCCTGGAGTTCCTGGGGGGTTTCGGGAAATGAAAAACTGTTTTTT
TRBV11-2	16	TRBJ2-1	.	TRBD2	CASSAGTRGSYNEQFF	TGTGCCAGCAGCGCCGGGACTAGGGGCTCCTACAATGAGCAGTTCTTC
TRBV7-2	16	TRBJ2-1	.	TRBD2	CASSLRTSGRGYEQFF	TGTGCCAGCAGCCTCCGGACTAGCGGGAGGGGATATGAGCAGTTCTTC
TRBV19	15	TRBJ2-1	.	.	CASSLVAEESNEQFF	TGTGCCAGTAGTTTAGTGGCAGAGGAGTCCAATGAGCAGTTCTTC
TRBV7-6	14	TRBJ2-5	.	TRBD2	CASSLESRGGSQYF	TGTGCCAGCAGCTTAGAATCCCGGGGGGGGTCCCAGTACTTC
TRBV6-5	15	TRBJ2-7	few	.	CASSPRGPKDSEQYF	TGTGCCAGCAGTCCCAGGGGCCCAAAGGACAGCGAGCAGTACTTC
TRBV7-9	15	TRBJ1-1	once	TRBD1	CASRPPQGVNTEAFF	TGTGCCAGCAGGCCCCCTCAGGGGGTGAACACTGAAGCTTTCTTT
TRBV11-3	13	TRBJ2-5	.	.	CASRQAQQETQYF	TGTGCCAGCAGACAGGCCCAGCAAGAGACCCAGTACTTC
TRBV9	17	TRBJ1-3	once	.	CASSVGVQGQVGNTIYF	TGTGCCAGCAGCGTAGGGGTCCAGGGGCAGGTTGGAAACACCATATATTTT
TRBV10-3	17	TRBJ1-2	.	TRBD1	CAISESRTGQLGYGYTF	TGTGCCATCAGTGAGTCACGGACAGGTCAATTGGGCTATGGCTACACCTTC
TRBV6-5	15	TRBJ2-3	.	.	CASSSTPDSTDTQYF	TGTGCCAGCAGTTCTACCCCCGACAGCACAGATACGCAGTATTTT
TRBV4-3	15	TRBJ1-4	.	TRBD1	CASSQEGQGAFKLFF	TGCGCCAGCAGCCAAGAGGGACAGGGGGCTTTTAAACTGTTTTTT